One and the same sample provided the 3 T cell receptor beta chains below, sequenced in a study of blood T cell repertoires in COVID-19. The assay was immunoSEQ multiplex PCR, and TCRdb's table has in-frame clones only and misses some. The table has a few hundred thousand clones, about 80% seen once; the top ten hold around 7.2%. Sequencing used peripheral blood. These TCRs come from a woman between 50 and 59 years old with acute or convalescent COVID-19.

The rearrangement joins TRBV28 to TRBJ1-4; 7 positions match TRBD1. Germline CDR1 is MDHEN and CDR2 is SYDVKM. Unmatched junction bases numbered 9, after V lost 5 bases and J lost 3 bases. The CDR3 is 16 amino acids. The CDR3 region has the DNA TGTGCCAGCAGTGTCAGACAGGGAAAAGCTAATGAAAAACTGTTTTTT. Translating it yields CASSVRQGKANEKLFF.

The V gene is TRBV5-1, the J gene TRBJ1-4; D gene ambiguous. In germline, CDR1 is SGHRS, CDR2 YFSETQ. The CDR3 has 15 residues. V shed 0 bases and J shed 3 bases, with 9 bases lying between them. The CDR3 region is CASSLGGAANEKLFF. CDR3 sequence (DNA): TGCGCCAGCAGCTTGGGAGGTGCGGCTAATGAAAAACTGTTTTTT.

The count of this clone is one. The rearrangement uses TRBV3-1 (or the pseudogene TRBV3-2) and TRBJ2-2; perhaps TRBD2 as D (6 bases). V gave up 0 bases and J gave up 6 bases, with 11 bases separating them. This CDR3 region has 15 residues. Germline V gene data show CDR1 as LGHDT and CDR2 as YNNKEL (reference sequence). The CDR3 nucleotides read TGTGCCAGCAGCCAAGAGTTAGGGACTGCCGGGGAGCTGTTTTTT. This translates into CASSQELGTAGELFF.